The 7 T cell receptor beta chains given below trace back to one sample, sequenced in a study of CD8+CD57+ T cells in acquired aplastic anemia. Genomic DNA acted as the template from which TCR beta VDJ combination and CDR3 sequence profiling were carried out. TCRdb independently ran MiXCR on the reads; one entry per CDR3 protein. The table lists tens of thousands of distinct CDR3 sequences, approximately 54% of them singletons. Sequencing was performed on sorted CD4+, CD8+, or CD8+CD57+ T cells (not recorded which) from PBMCs. The receptors here all came from a human donor in good health, serving as a control.

The chain combines TRBV6-4 with TRBJ2-2; D may correspond to TRBD1 or TRBD2 (5 bases each). Per the germline V gene, CDR1 is MRHNA and CDR2 is SNTAGT. Between the trimmed V and J ends, which lost 6 bases and 1 base, there was a span of 15 bases. The CDR3 sequence is 16 residues long. The CDR3 DNA follows: TGTGCCAGCAGCGTCCTTCCGGGACGGAACACCGGGGAGCTGTTTTTT. It encodes CASSVLPGRNTGELFF.

The table lists this clonotype with many counts. V and J are TRBV20-1 and TRBJ1-5; 8 bases agree with TRBD1. This CDR3 has 14 amino acids. CDR1 and CDR2 (germline): DFQATT, SNEGSKA (reference sequence). V was pared by 2 bases and J by 6 bases, with 6 bases of the junction left unmatched. The CDR3 nucleotides are TGCAGTGCTAGATCCGACAGGGGTCCTCAGCCCCAGCATTTT. It is translated as CSARSDRGPQPQHF.

This chain joins TRBV4-2 and TRBJ1-2; 9 nucleotides line up with TRBD1. The CDR3 contains 14 residues. V shed 0 bases and J 7 bases; nucleotides not matched to a gene: 3. The germline CDR1 and CDR2 sequences are LGHNA and YNFKEQ. In DNA, the CDR3 is TGTGCCAGCAGCCAAGATAGGACAGGGGTTGGCTACACCTTC. This sequence encodes CASSQDRTGVGYTF.

This clonotype was picked up many times. This rearrangement joins TRBV14 to TRBJ2-7; no reliable D call. The CDR3 loop spans 16 amino acids. The ends were cut back, 1 base at V and 0 bases at J, with 13 bases in the middle. CDR1 and CDR2 from the germline V gene are SGHDN and FVKESK. CDR3 coding DNA: TGTGCCAGCAGCCAAGTAGGAAGGGTAAGCTCCTACGAGCAGTACTTC. As protein: CASSQVGRVSSYEQYF.

Details on this clonotype: This CDR3 is missing its conserved last phenylalanine or tryptophan, likely due to a read error. The CDR3 sequence is CASSDPRGGTEAFL. The CDR3 DNA reads TGTGCCAGCAGTGACCCACGGGGGGGTACTGAAGCTTTCCTT. The chain couples TRBV2 to TRBJ1-1; possible D gene TRBD1, 5 bases. This CDR3 has 14 residues. Trimming removed 3 bases from V and 5 bases from J, with 13 bases in between. Per germline, CDR1 SNHLY and CDR2 FYNNEI.

Details on this clonotype: It may be a read error: a sequence one base away is much more abundant. This chain uses TRBV6-1 with TRBJ2-2, with 8 bases identical to TRBD2. With V trimmed by 11 bases and J by 3 bases, 11 bases remained unmatched. This CDR3 is 15 amino acids long. Germline V CDR1 and CDR2: MNHNS, SASEGT. The CDR3 spells CARIQTSGDTGELFF. In DNA, the CDR3 is TGTGCCCGCATCCAAACTAGCGGCGACACCGGGGAGCTGTTTTTT.

This clonotype was seen many times. J is TRBJ2-3 and V is TRBV7-9; D is undetermined. Germline V gene data show CDR1 as SEHNR and CDR2 as FQNEAQ (reference sequence). V was pared by 3 bases and J by 6 bases, with 10 bases between. CDR3 length: 13 amino acids. The CDR3 DNA reads TGTGCCAGCAGCTTTGTAGTGATGGATACGCAGTATTTT. Protein sequence: CASSFVVMDTQYF.